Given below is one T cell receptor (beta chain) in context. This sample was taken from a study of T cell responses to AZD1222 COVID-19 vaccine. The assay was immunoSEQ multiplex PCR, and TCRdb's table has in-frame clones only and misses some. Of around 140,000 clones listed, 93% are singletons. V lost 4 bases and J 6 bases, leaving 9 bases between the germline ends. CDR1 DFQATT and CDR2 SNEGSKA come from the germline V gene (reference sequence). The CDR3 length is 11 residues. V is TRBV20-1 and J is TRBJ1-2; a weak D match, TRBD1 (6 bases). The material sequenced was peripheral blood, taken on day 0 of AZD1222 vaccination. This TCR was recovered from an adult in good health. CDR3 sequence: CSATGDDGYTF. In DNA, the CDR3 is TGCAGTGCTACAGGGGACGATGGCTACACCTTC.